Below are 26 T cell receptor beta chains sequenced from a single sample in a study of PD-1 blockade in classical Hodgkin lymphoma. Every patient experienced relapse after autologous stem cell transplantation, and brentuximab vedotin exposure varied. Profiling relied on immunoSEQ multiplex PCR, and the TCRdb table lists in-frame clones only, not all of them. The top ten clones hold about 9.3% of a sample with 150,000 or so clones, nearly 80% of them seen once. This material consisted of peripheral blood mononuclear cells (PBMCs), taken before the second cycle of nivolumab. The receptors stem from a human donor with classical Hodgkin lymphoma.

The CDR3 protein is CAISPGTNTEAFF. In DNA form, the CDR3 reads TGTGCCATCAGTCCAGGGACGAACACTGAAGCTTTCTTT. This chain connects TRBV10-3 to TRBJ1-1; D may be TRBD1 (5 bases). CDR1 is ENHRY and CDR2 is SYGVKD in the germline V gene. Trimming took off 5 bases at V and 1 base at J, with 8 bases between the two ends. CDR3 length: 13 amino acids.

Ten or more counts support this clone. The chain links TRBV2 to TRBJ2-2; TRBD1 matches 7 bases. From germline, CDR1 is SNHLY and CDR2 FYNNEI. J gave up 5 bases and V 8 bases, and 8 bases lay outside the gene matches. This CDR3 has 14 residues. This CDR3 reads CASRDRVLTGELFF. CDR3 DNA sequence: TGTGCCAGCCGGGACAGAGTCTTGACCGGGGAGCTGTTTTTT.

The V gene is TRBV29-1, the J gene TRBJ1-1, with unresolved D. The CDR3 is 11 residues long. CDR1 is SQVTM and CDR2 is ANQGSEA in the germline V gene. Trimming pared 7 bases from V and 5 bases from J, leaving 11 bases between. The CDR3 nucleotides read TGCAGCGCCCGTCTGGGGACTGAAGCTTTCTTT. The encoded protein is CSARLGTEAFF.

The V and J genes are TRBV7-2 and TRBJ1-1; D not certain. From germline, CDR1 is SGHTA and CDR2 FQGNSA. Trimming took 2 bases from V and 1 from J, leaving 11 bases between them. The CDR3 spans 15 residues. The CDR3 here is CASSLWSNSNTEAFF. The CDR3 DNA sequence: TGTGCCAGCAGCTTATGGTCCAATTCGAACACTGAAGCTTTCTTT.

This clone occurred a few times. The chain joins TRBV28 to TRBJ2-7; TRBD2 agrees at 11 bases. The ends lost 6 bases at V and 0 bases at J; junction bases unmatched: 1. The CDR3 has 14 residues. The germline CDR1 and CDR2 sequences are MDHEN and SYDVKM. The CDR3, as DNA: TGTGCCAGCAGGGGGACTAGCGGCTCCTACGAGCAGTACTTC. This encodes CASRGTSGSYEQYF.

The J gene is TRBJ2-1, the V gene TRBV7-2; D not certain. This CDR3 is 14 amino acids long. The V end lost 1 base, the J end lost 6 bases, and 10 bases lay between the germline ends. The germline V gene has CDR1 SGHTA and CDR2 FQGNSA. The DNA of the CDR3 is TGTGCCAGCAGCTTAGACCGTGCCCTCAATGAGCAGTTCTTC. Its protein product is CASSLDRALNEQFF.

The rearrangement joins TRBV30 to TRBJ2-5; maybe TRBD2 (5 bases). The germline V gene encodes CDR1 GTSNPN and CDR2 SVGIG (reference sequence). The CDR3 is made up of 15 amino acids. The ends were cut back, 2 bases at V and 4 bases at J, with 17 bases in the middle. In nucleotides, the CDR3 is TGTGCCTGGAGTCGGTCGGGGATAAGGATAGAGACCCAGTACTTC. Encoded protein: CAWSRSGIRIETQYF.

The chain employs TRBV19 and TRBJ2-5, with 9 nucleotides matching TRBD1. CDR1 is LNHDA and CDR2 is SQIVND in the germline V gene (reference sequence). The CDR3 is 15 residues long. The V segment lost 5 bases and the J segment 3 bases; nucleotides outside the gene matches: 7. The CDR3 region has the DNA TGTGCCAGTAGTGAACCGGGACAGGGCGAAGAGACCCAGTACTTC. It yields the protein CASSEPGQGEETQYF.

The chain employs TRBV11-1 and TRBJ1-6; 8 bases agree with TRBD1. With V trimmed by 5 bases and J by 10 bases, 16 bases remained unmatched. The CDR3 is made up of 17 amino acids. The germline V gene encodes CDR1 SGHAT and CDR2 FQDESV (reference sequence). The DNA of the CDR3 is TGTGCCAGCAGCCCCTCAGGGGGCGTCAATTCAGGATCACCCCTCCACTTT. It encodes CASSPSGGVNSGSPLHF.

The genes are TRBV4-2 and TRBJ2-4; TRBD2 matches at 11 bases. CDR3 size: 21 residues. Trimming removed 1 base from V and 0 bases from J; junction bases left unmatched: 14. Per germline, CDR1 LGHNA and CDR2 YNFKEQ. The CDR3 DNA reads TGTGCCAGCAGCCAAGTGGCCTTAGCGGGGGGGCCACATATAGCCAAAAACATTCAGTACTTC. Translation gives CASSQVALAGGPHIAKNIQYF.

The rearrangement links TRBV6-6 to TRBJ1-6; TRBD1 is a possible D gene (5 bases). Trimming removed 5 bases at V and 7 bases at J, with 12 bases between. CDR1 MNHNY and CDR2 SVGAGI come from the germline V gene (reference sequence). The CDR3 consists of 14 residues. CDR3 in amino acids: CASSQGLTNSPLHF. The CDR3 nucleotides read TGTGCCAGCAGTCAGGGACTGACAAATTCACCCCTCCACTTT.

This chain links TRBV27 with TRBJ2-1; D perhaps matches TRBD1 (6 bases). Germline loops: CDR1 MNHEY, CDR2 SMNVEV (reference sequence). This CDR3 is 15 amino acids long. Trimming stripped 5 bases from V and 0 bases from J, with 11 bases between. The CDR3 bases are TGTGCCAGCAGTCCCAGGGGCAACTCCTACAATGAGCAGTTCTTC. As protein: CASSPRGNSYNEQFF.

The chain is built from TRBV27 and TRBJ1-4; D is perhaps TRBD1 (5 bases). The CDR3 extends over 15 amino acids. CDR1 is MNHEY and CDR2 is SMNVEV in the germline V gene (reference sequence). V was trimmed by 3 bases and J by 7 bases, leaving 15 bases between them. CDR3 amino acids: CASSFRAAGFEKLFF. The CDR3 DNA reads TGTGCCAGCAGTTTCCGGGCGGCAGGGTTTGAAAAACTGTTTTTT.

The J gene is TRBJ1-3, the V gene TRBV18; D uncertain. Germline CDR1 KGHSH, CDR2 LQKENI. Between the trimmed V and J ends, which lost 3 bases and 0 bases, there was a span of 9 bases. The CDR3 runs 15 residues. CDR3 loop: CASSPGRFSGNTIYF. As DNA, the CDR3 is TGTGCCAGCTCACCCGGACGCTTCTCTGGAAACACCATATATTTT.

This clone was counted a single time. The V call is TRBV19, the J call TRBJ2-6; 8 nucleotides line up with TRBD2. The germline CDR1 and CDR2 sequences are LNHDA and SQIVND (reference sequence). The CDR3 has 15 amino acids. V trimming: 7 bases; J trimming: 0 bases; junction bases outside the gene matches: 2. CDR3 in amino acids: CASISGSSGANVLTF. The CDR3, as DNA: TGTGCCAGTATAAGCGGGAGCTCTGGGGCCAACGTCCTGACTTTC.

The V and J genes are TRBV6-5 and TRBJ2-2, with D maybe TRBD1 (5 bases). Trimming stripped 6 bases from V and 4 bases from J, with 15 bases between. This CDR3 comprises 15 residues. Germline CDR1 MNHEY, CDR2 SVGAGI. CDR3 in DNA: TGTGCCAGCAGCCGATTGGGGCTCGGCACCGGGGAGCTGTTTTTT. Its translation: CASSRLGLGTGELFF.

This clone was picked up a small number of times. The CDR3 loop is CASRLRQGAVYGYTF. CDR3 DNA: TGTGCCAGCAGACTCCGACAGGGGGCTGTCTATGGCTACACCTTC. V gene TRBV6-4 combines with J gene TRBJ1-2; the match to TRBD1 covers 10 bases. CDR3 length equals 15 residues. V was pared by 6 bases and J by 4 bases, with 8 bases of the junction left unmatched. Per the germline V gene, CDR1 is MRHNA and CDR2 is SNTAGT.

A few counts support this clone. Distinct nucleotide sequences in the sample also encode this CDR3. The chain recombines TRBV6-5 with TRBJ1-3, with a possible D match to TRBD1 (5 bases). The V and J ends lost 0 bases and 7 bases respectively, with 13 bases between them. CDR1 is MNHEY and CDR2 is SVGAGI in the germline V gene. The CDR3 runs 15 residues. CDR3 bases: TGTGCCAGCAGTTACTCGTGGGCCGGGGGGAACACCATATATTTT. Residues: CASSYSWAGGNTIYF.

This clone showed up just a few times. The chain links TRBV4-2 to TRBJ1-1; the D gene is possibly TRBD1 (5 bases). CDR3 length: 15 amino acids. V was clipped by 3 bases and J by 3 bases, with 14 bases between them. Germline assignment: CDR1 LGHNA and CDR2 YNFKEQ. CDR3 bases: TGTGCCAGCAGCCAGGTAACAGGAAGGGACACTGAAGCTTTCTTT. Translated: CASSQVTGRDTEAFF.

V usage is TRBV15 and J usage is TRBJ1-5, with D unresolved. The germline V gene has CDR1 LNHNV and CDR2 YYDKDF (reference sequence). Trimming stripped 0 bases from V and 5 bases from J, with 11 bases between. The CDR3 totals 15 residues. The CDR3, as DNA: TGTGCCACCAGCAGAGATCACGAGGGTCATCAGCCCCAGCATTTT. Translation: CATSRDHEGHQPQHF.

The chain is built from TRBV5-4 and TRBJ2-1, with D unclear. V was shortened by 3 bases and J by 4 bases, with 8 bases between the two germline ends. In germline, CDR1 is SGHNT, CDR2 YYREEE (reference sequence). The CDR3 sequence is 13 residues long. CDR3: CASSSGQYNEQFF. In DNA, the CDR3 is TGTGCCAGCAGCTCGGGTCAGTACAATGAGCAGTTCTTC.

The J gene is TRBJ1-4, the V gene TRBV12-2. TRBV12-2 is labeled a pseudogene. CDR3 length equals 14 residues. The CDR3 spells CASRLAIIIEKLFF. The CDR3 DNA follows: TGTGCAAGTCGCTTAGCAATCATAATCGAAAAACTGTTTTTT.

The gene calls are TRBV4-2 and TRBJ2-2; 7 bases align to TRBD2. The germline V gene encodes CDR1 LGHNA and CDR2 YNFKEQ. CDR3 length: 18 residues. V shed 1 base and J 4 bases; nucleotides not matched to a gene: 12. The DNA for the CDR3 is TGTGCCAGCAGCCAAGGTTTCGGGACTAACTCACTCACCGGGGAGCTGTTTTTT. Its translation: CASSQGFGTNSLTGELFF.

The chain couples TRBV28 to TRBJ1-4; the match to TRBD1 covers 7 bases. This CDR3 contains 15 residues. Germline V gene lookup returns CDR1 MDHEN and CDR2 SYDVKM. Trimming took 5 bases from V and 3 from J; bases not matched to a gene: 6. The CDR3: CASSARQGPNEKLFF. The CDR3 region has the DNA TGTGCCAGCAGTGCTAGACAGGGCCCTAATGAAAAACTGTTTTTT.

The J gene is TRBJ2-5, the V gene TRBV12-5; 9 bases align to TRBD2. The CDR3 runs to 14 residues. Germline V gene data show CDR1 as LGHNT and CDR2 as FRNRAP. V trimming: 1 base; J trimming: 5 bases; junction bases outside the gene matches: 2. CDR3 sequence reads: CASGLGGLAETQYF. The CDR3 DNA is TGTGCTAGTGGTTTGGGGGGACTAGCTGAGACCCAGTACTTC.

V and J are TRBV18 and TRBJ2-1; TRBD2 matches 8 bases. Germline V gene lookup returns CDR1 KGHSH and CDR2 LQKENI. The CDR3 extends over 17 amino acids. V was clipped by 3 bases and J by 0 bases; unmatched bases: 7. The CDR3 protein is CASSPGDGRASYNEQFF. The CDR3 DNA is TGTGCCAGCTCACCCGGCGACGGGAGGGCCTCCTACAATGAGCAGTTCTTC.